This TCR beta chain was captured by sequencing in a study of blood T cells in healthy people across ages. Trimming cost V 1 base and J 2 bases, with 8 bases left between them. The CDR3 spans 14 residues. In germline, CDR1 is LGHDT, CDR2 YNNKEL (reference sequence). This clonotype has a count of ten or more. Its target is not known. Whole-study findings and limits: Conclusively comparing naive with antigen-experienced cells was impossible with unsorted PBMCs.

Next came a second PCR, run for roughly 6 to 11 cycles, which used a sample-barcoded 5' primer along with a J-beta primer mix. TCRdb itself ran the 5' RACE reads through MiXCR, one entry per CDR3 protein. The table lists about 320,000 distinct CDR3 sequences, 25% to 30% of them singletons. This receptor was identified in a woman aged 70-85 years in good health. The source material was blood. J is TRBJ2-5 and V is TRBV3-1, with TRBD1 as a possible D gene (5 bases). The DNA of the CDR3 is TGTGCCAGCAGCCAAGGGTCAGGGCAAGAGACCCAGTACTTC. Translating it yields CASSQGSGQETQYF.